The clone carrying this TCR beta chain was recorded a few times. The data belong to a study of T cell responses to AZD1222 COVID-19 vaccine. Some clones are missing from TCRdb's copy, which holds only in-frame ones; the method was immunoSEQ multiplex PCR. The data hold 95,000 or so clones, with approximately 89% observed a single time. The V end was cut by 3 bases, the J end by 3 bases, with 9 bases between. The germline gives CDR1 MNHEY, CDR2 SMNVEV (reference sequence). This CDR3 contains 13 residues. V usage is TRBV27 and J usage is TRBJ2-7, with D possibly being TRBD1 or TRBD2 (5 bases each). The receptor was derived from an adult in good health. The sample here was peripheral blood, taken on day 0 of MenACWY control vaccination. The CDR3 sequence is CASSFDSGYEQYF. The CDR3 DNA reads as TGTGCCAGCAGTTTCGACAGCGGCTACGAGCAGTACTTC.